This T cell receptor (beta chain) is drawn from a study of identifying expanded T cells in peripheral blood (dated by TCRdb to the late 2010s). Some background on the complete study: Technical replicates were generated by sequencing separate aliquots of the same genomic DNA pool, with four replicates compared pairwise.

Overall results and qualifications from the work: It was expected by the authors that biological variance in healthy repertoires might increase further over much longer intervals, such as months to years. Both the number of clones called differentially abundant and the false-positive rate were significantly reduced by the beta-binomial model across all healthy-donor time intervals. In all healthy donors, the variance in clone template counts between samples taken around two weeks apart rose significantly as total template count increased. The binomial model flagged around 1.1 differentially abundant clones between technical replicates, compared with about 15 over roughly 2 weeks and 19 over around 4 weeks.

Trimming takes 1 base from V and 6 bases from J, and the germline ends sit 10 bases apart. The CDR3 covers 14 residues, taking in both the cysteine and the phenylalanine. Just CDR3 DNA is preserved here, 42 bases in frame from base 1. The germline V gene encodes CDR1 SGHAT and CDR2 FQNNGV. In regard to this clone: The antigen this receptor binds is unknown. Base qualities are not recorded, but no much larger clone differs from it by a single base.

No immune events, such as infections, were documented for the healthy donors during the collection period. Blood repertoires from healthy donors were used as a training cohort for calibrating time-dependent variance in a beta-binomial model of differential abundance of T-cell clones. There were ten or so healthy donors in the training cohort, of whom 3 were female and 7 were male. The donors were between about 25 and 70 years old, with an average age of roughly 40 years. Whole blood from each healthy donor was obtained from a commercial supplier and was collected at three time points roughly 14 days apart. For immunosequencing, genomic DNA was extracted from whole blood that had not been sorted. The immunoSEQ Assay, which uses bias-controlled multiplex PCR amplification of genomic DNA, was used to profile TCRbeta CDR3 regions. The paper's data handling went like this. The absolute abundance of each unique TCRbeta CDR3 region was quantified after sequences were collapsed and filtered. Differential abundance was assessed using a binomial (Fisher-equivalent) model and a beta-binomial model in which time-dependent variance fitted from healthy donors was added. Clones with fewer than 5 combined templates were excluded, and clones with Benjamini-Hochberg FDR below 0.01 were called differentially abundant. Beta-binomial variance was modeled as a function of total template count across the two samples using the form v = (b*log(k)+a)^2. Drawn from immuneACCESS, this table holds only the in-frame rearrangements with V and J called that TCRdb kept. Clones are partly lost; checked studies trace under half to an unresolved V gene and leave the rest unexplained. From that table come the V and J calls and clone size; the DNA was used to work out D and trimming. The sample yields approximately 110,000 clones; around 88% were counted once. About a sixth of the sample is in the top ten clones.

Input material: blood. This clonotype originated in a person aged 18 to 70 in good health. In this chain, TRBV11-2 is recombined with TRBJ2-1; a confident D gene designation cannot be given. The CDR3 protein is CASSLVSDFNEQFF. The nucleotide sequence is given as TGTGCCAGCAGCTTAGTGTCTGATTTCAATGAGCAGTTCTTC.